The 21 T cell receptor beta chains reported below all come from one sample, sequenced in a study of regulatory T cells in long-lasting Graves disease. Arm-PCR of CDR3 regions with iRepertoire HTBI primers generated TCR beta libraries. MiXCR, run by TCRdb on the multiplex PCR reads, gives a single entry per CDR3 protein. Here the sample spans 600,000 to 850,000 distinct CDR3 sequences, around 32% being singletons. Time point denoted: persistent/refractory GD, antithyroid drugs over 5 years with positive TRAb. RNA isolated from PBMCs was used to make the TCR library. Sequencing was performed on peripheral blood mononuclear cells (PBMCs), taken when the disease was refractory, from a patient treated with antithyroid drugs. The receptors derive from a female donor with Graves disease.

The chain is built from TRBV9 and TRBJ1-2; D unclear. CDR1 is SGDLS and CDR2 is YYNGEE in the germline V gene. The germline V and J ends were trimmed by 4 bases and 4 bases, with 17 bases remaining between them. CDR3 length: 15 residues. This chain's CDR3 is CASSLYHGQAYGYTF. The DNA for the CDR3 is TGTGCCAGCAGCCTTTACCATGGTCAGGCCTATGGCTACACCTTC.

There are many counts of this clonotype. Since the CDR3 does not end with the conserved phenylalanine or tryptophan, this likely comes from a read error. It is unclear where the CDR3 begins or ends on the DNA, so no DNA is shown, and the CDR3 is as TCRdb lists it. The chain employs TRBV11-2 and TRBJ1-2; the D segment call TRBD1 is taken from the table without a DNA check. Germline-derived CDR1 and CDR2 are SGHAT and FQNNGV. The CDR3 is 11 residues long, counting both termini. This CDR3 is CASSPRQEARI.

This clonotype occurred a few times. This chain links TRBV5-6 with TRBJ2-1; perhaps TRBD2 as D (6 bases). Germline V gene lookup returns CDR1 SGHDT and CDR2 YYEEEE. The CDR3 runs to 15 residues. The V gene lost 4 bases and the J gene lost 1 base, with 12 bases spanning the gap. CDR3 residues: CASSVTSLSYNEQFF. The CDR3 coding sequence is TGTGCCAGCAGCGTGACTAGTTTATCCTACAATGAGCAGTTCTTC.

This chain joins TRBV6-6 and TRBJ1-2; no firm D call. Germline V gene data show CDR1 as MNHNY and CDR2 as SVGAGI (reference sequence). V lost 0 bases and J 0 bases, leaving 14 bases between the germline ends. The CDR3 has 17 amino acids. The CDR3 spells CASSYSSGGGPNYGYTF. The DNA of the CDR3 is TGTGCCAGCAGTTACTCGTCGGGCGGAGGTCCTAACTATGGCTACACCTTC.

In its sample, this clonotype was seen many times. This chain links TRBV12-3 or TRBV12-4 with TRBJ1-1, with 12 bases fitting TRBD1. Germline trimming cut 5 bases from V and 5 bases from J; bases unmatched to any gene: 3. The length of the CDR3 is 14 residues. CDR3 in DNA: TGTGCCAGCAGTCCGGGACAGGGGGCAACTGAAGCTTTCTTT. Protein: CASSPGQGATEAFF.

The gene calls are TRBV30 and TRBJ1-1; D ambiguous. The CDR3 covers 12 residues. Germline V lookup: CDR1 GTSNPN, CDR2 SVGIG (reference sequence). The ends were cut back, 3 bases at V and 8 bases at J, with 13 bases in the middle. CDR3 amino acids: CAWRRQAPEAFF. CDR3 in DNA: TGTGCCTGGAGACGGCAGGCTCCCGAAGCTTTCTTT.

A note on this clonotype: At one end the junction does not follow the germline gene, possibly because of a read error. V is TRBV20-1 and J is TRBJ2-2; 9 bases are shared with TRBD1. The CDR3 contains 15 residues. CDR1 and CDR2 (germline): DFQATT, SNEGSKA (reference sequence). CDR3 coding DNA: TGCAGTGCTAGAGATACAGGGGGCAACACCGGAGAGCTGTTTTTT. It is translated as CSARDTGGNTGELFF.

This clonotype showed up many times. The V gene is TRBV7-9, the J gene TRBJ1-2; unclear D gene. Germline V gene data show CDR1 as SEHNR and CDR2 as FQNEAQ (reference sequence). The CDR3 totals 16 residues. The ends were cut back, 2 bases at V and 4 bases at J, with 17 bases in the middle. The CDR3 DNA reads as TGTGCCAGCAGCTTACCGAGGCTAGGAGAGGGCTATGGCTACACCTTC. Protein sequence: CASSLPRLGEGYGYTF.

The CDR3 here is CASRDRQGQGGEKLFF. CDR3 DNA sequence: TGTGCCAGCAGGGACCGGCAGGGACAGGGTGGTGAAAAACTGTTTTTT. The V gene is TRBV11-2, the J gene TRBJ1-4; TRBD1 aligns across 9 bases. After removal of 6 bases from V and 7 bases from J, the junction contained 12 bases not matched to a gene. The germline V gene has CDR1 SGHAT and CDR2 FQNNGV. This CDR3 spans 16 amino acids.

To note about this clonotype: The CDR3 does not close with the conserved phenylalanine or tryptophan, likely indicating a read error. This rearrangement joins TRBV28 to TRBJ2-7, with a possible D match to TRBD2 (6 bases). Deletions cut 5 bases from V and 3 bases from J, with 29 bases between. Germline V gene sequence: CDR1 MDHEN, CDR2 SYDVKM. The CDR3 runs 19 residues. CDR3 DNA sequence: TGTGCCAGCAGTACGCCGACAAGTCAAGTCGGCGGGACCCACTACGAGCAGTACCTC. Protein product: CASSTPTSQVGGTHYEQYL.

The DNA for the CDR3 is TGCGCCAGCAGTACAGGGGTCTCCTACAATGAGCAGTTCTTC. Translated, it gives CASSTGVSYNEQFF. V and J are TRBV5-1 and TRBJ2-1, with 7 nucleotides matching TRBD1. The germline V gene has CDR1 SGHRS and CDR2 YFSETQ. The CDR3 length is 14 residues. V gave up 5 bases and J gave up 0 bases; unmatched junction bases: 2.

This clonotype was seen more than once but under ten times. The rearrangement links TRBV6-1 to TRBJ1-5, with D unclear. This CDR3 comprises 13 residues. With 7 bases removed from V and 0 bases from J, the gap between germline ends came to 7 bases. Germline CDR1 is MNHNS and CDR2 is SASEGT. CDR3 nucleotides: TGTGCCAGCAACGCGGTTAGCAATCAGCCCCAGCATTTT. Translation: CASNAVSNQPQHF.

This clonotype came up many times. V is TRBV2 and J is TRBJ2-5, with D perhaps matching TRBD2 (6 bases). CDR1 is SNHLY, CDR2 FYNNEI, per germline. The CDR3 is 13 amino acids. Trimming stripped 4 bases from V and 5 bases from J, with 11 bases between. The DNA of the CDR3 is TGTGCCAGCAGTGTGGAGGGTTCTGAGACCCAGTACTTC. This gives the protein CASSVEGSETQYF.

The rearrangement links TRBV6-1 to TRBJ2-7; tentatively, D is TRBD1 (5 bases). V was pared by 6 bases and J by 2 bases, with 17 bases between. This CDR3 spans 15 amino acids. Germline values: CDR1 MNHNS, CDR2 SASEGT. The CDR3 bases are TGTGCCAGCAGAACCACGGGCCTAGGGGCCTACGAGCAGTACTTC. This sequence encodes CASRTTGLGAYEQYF.

The chain has TRBV5-1 and TRBJ1-2; D is perhaps TRBD1 (6 bases). Germline V gene data show CDR1 as SGHRS and CDR2 as YFSETQ. The CDR3 is made up of 20 amino acids. The germline V and J ends were trimmed by 0 bases and 1 base, with 25 bases remaining between them. DNA of the CDR3: TGCGCCAGCAGCTTGGCCGGCGGGCAGGGGCTGCCCTTAAATAACTATGGCTACACCTTC. It specifies CASSLAGGQGLPLNNYGYTF.

In its sample, this clonotype was seen a few times. The chain joins TRBV2 to TRBJ2-3; 8 nucleotides align to TRBD2. The germline CDR1 and CDR2 sequences are SNHLY and FYNNEI. The V gene end was trimmed by 10 bases and the J gene end by 6 bases; junction bases not matched to a gene: 12. This CDR3 is 14 amino acids long. The CDR3 here is CATLVGGRTDTQYF. The CDR3 DNA is TGTGCCACCCTGGTTGGCGGGAGGACGGATACGCAGTATTTT.

This clonotype was counted a few times. This chain connects TRBV5-8 to TRBJ1-2; D perhaps matches TRBD1 (6 bases). In germline, CDR1 is SGHTS, CDR2 YDEGEE. The length of the CDR3 is 16 residues. V was cut by 0 bases and J by 0 bases, with 12 bases left in between. DNA of the CDR3: TGTGCCAGCAGCTTGGGGACAGCTACCACTAACTATGGCTACACCTTC. This gives the protein CASSLGTATTNYGYTF.

This chain joins TRBV27 and TRBJ2-7; D might be TRBD1 (6 bases). Trimming stripped 2 bases from V and 6 bases from J, with 8 bases between. Germline V gene sequence: CDR1 MNHEY, CDR2 SMNVEV (reference sequence). This CDR3 is 12 amino acids long. CDR3 sequence reads: CASSLMGAEQYF. The CDR3 bases are TGTGCCAGCAGTTTAATGGGGGCCGAGCAGTACTTC.

The V gene is TRBV12-3 or TRBV12-4, the J gene TRBJ2-3; D gene unclear. V was cut by 6 bases and J by 4 bases, with 11 bases left in between. The CDR3 is made up of 13 amino acids. The CDR3 spells CASSPTNPDTQYF. In DNA form, the CDR3 reads TGTGCCAGCAGCCCGACAAACCCAGATACGCAGTATTTT.

This clonotype was seen a handful of times. The chain uses TRBV12-3 or TRBV12-4 and TRBJ2-5; TRBD1 agrees at 9 bases. The CDR3 covers 15 residues. The ends lost 1 base at V and 3 bases at J; junction bases unmatched: 3. CDR3 in amino acids: CASSLGDRVKETQYF. CDR3 coding DNA: TGTGCCAGCAGTTTAGGGGACAGGGTTAAAGAGACCCAGTACTTC.

This clonotype was counted ten times or more. The CDR3 DNA is TGTGCCAGCAGCAACCGGGCCGTTAACACTGAAGCTTTCTTT. It translates to CASSNRAVNTEAFF. This chain uses TRBV18 with TRBJ1-1; no firm D call. The CDR3 has 14 amino acids. Germline CDR1 KGHSH, CDR2 LQKENI. V was cut by 8 bases and J by 2 bases, with 15 bases left in between.